This record concerns one T cell receptor beta chain sequence. The antigen remains unidentified. This sample was taken from a study of response to subunit inactivated influenza vaccine. Study-wide results and limits: Only a handful of new T cells, the authors suggested, are recruited with each seasonal influenza vaccination.

The length of the CDR3 is 14 residues. Trimming took off 8 bases at V and 8 bases at J, with 18 bases between the two ends. Per the germline V gene, CDR1 is LGHNA and CDR2 is YSLEER. TCRdb fed the RT-PCR reads into MiXCR, producing one record per CDR3 protein. The repertoire holds some 600,000 distinct CDR3 sequences, with about 14% as singletons. The clonotype originates from a man aged 50 to 60 who received an inactivated influenza vaccine. The sequencing used PBMCs from blood, collected around 15 days before vaccination. V is TRBV4-3 and J is TRBJ1-4, with D maybe TRBD1 (5 bases). In DNA form, the CDR3 reads TGCGCCAGCGGACACCCAGGGCCGCGGGAAAAACTGTTTTTT. It translates to CASGHPGPREKLFF.